These 22 T cell receptor beta chains were all obtained from the same sample, sequenced in a study of blood T cell repertoires in COVID-19 (dated by TCRdb to about 2020). The library was generated by the immunoSEQ multiplex PCR assay. TCRdb obtained this table from immuneACCESS and retained in-frame rearrangements with V and J assigned. These tables miss some clones; where compared with another copy, unresolved V genes account for less than half of the shortfall, and the remainder is unexplained. The table for this sample lists about 73,000 clones; about nine tenths of them were counted only once. The top ten clones comprise 4.5% to 5.5% of the sample. The sequencing sample was made of peripheral blood. Receptors were obtained from a young woman with acute or convalescent COVID-19.

CDR3 sequence reads: CASSITDSYNEQFF. Written as DNA, the CDR3 is TGTGCCAGCAGCATAACGGACAGCTACAATGAGCAGTTCTTC. This chain uses TRBV7-2 with TRBJ2-1; a weak D match, TRBD1 (6 bases). From germline, CDR1 is SGHTA and CDR2 FQGNSA. This CDR3 is 14 amino acids long. Deletions cut 5 bases from V and 3 bases from J, with 11 bases between.

V gene TRBV5-4 combines with J gene TRBJ2-2, with D possibly being TRBD1 (7 bases). CDR3 size: 14 residues. Germline assignment: CDR1 SGHNT and CDR2 YYREEE (reference sequence). Trimming shortened V by 1 base and J by 8 bases, and 12 bases separated the two germline ends. CDR3 sequence reads: CASSLSQGGGELFF. CDR3 DNA sequence: TGTGCCAGCAGCTTGTCGCAGGGGGGTGGGGAGCTGTTTTTT.

The chain carries TRBV27 and TRBJ2-5, with 8 positions matching TRBD2. There are 18 residues in the CDR3. In germline, CDR1 is MNHEY, CDR2 SMNVEV (reference sequence). The ends lost 0 bases at V and 6 bases at J; junction bases unmatched: 15. The CDR3 coding sequence is TGTGCCAGCAGTTTATCTCGGGCGGAGGCGGGAGGAGGAAAGACCCAGTACTTC. Translated, it gives CASSLSRAEAGGGKTQYF.

The chain recombines TRBV29-1 with TRBJ2-7, with D perhaps matching TRBD1 (6 bases). This CDR3 spans 12 amino acids. Germline V gives CDR1 SQVTM, CDR2 ANQGSEA. V lost 6 bases to trimming and J lost 3 bases, with 12 bases between them. In DNA form, the CDR3 reads TGCAGCGTAGGACAGAACTACTACGAGCAGTACTTC. Translation gives CSVGQNYYEQYF.

The genes are TRBV28 and TRBJ1-6; D gene unclear. This CDR3 contains 17 residues. With 4 bases removed from V and 3 bases from J, the gap between germline ends came to 16 bases. Germline V gene lookup returns CDR1 MDHEN and CDR2 SYDVKM. CDR3 protein: CASSSYLADFYNSPLHF. The CDR3 nucleotides are TGTGCCAGCAGTTCGTACCTCGCAGATTTCTATAATTCACCCCTCCACTTT.

This sequence joins TRBV28 and TRBJ1-3; a possible D gene is TRBD1 (6 bases). Looked up from germline, CDR1 is MDHEN and CDR2 is SYDVKM. This CDR3 has 14 residues. The V end was cut by 5 bases, the J end by 3 bases, with 11 bases between. CDR3 DNA: TGTGCCAGCAGTGAAGGGGGTTATGGAAACACCATATATTTT. Amino acid sequence: CASSEGGYGNTIYF.

The chain uses TRBV7-9 and TRBJ1-6; 7 nucleotides align to TRBD1. The length of the CDR3 is 14 residues. Per germline, CDR1 SEHNR and CDR2 FQNEAQ (reference sequence). V was clipped by 3 bases and J by 9 bases; unmatched bases: 5. The CDR3 sequence is CASSFPGQSSPLHF. Written as DNA, the CDR3 is TGTGCCAGCAGCTTCCCGGGACAGTCTTCACCCCTCCACTTT.

J is TRBJ2-1 and V is TRBV5-1; no definite D call. The length of the CDR3 is 13 residues. Trimming took 3 bases from V and 5 from J, leaving 9 bases between them. Germline CDR1 is SGHRS and CDR2 is YFSETQ. The CDR3 nucleotides are TGCGCCAGCAGCTCCGGGTTCAACAATGAGCAGTTCTTC. Residues: CASSSGFNNEQFF.

The J gene is TRBJ2-1, the V gene TRBV2, with D maybe TRBD2 (7 bases). This CDR3 comprises 11 residues. V lost 10 bases, J lost 14 bases, and 18 bases lay in between. The germline gives CDR1 SNHLY, CDR2 FYNNEI. The CDR3 sequence: CATGGRSEEFF. The CDR3 DNA reads as TGTGCCACCGGGGGGCGTAGCGAGGAGTTCTTC. Based on the CDR3 plus reference TRBV2 and TRBJ2-1, the full variable domain is EPEVTQTPSHQVTQMGQEVILRCVPISNHLYFYWYRQILGQKVEFLVSFYNNEISEKSEIFDDQFSVERPDGSNFTLKIRSTKLEDSAMYFCATGGRSEEFFGPGTRLTVL.

The gene calls are TRBV5-6 and TRBJ2-3, with D possibly being TRBD2 (7 bases). V lost 5 bases to trimming and J lost 4 bases, with 20 bases between them. The CDR3 has 16 residues. CDR1 is SGHDT, CDR2 YYEEEE, per germline. The CDR3 is CASRLMGGGQPDTQYF. DNA of the CDR3: TGTGCCAGCAGGCTCATGGGGGGGGGCCAGCCAGATACGCAGTATTTT.

This clone is a singleton in its sample. The rearrangement joins TRBV24-1 to TRBJ2-1, with TRBD1 matching over 11 bases. V dropped 5 bases and J dropped 7; count of bases not matched to a gene: 9. This CDR3 is built from 16 residues. Germline assignment: CDR1 KGHDR and CDR2 SFDVKD. CDR3 sequence reads: CATSGGPGQGVNEQFF. The DNA of the CDR3 is TGTGCCACCAGTGGGGGACCGGGACAGGGGGTAAATGAGCAGTTCTTC.

The J gene is TRBJ2-7, the V gene TRBV12-3 or TRBV12-4; D might be TRBD1 (6 bases). This CDR3 contains 12 residues. V was pared by 1 base and J by 5 bases, with 6 bases between. CDR3 sequence reads: CASSLDRDEQYF. CDR3 in DNA: TGTGCCAGCAGTTTAGACAGGGACGAGCAGTACTTC.

This chain uses TRBV12-3 or TRBV12-4 with TRBJ2-3; no firm D call. Trimming left V 6 bases short and J 0 bases short, with 4 bases between. The CDR3 contains 12 residues. The CDR3 protein is CASSISTDTQYF. In DNA form, the CDR3 reads TGTGCCAGCAGCATTAGCACAGATACGCAGTATTTT.

V gene TRBV29-1 combines with J gene TRBJ1-4, with 8 bases lining up with TRBD1. The V and J ends lost 3 bases and 5 bases, in that order; junction bases with no gene match: 2. The CDR3 extends over 13 amino acids. The germline gives CDR1 SQVTM, CDR2 ANQGSEA. The DNA for the CDR3 is TGCAGCGTTGAGACAGGGGCCAATGAAAAACTGTTTTTT. It encodes CSVETGANEKLFF.

CDR3: CASSERVAGLTEAFF. CDR3 nucleotides: TGCGCCAGCAGTGAAAGGGTGGCAGGGCTGACTGAAGCTTTCTTT. The chain employs TRBV10-1 and TRBJ1-1, with a weak D call TRBD1 (5 bases). Germline CDR1 reads WNHNN; CDR2 reads SYGVQD (reference sequence). V was shortened by 3 bases and J by 5 bases, with 16 bases between the two germline ends. The CDR3 is made up of 15 amino acids.

The chain joins TRBV11-2 to TRBJ2-3; weak D call: TRBD1 (6 bases). The CDR3 runs 12 residues. Germline values: CDR1 SGHAT, CDR2 FQNNGV. The V gene lost 0 bases and the J gene lost 8 bases, with 6 bases spanning the gap. The CDR3 nucleotides read TGTGCCAGCAGCTTAGACAGGGGTACGCAGTATTTT. Its protein product is CASSLDRGTQYF. Filled out from reference TRBV11-2 and TRBJ2-3, the complete variable domain reads EAGVAQSPRYKIIEKRQSVAFWCNPISGHATLYWYQQILGQGPKLLIQFQNNGVVDDSQLPKDRFSAERLKGVDSTLKIQPAKLEDSAVYLCASSLDRGTQYFGPGTRLTVL.

The V gene is TRBV5-1, the J gene TRBJ2-3; D remains unclear. Deletions cut 4 bases from V and 1 base from J, with 10 bases between. Germline V gene sequence: CDR1 SGHRS, CDR2 YFSETQ. The CDR3 consists of 14 residues. This CDR3 reads CASSHLFGTDTQYF. As DNA, the CDR3 is TGCGCCAGCAGCCACTTATTTGGCACAGATACGCAGTATTTT.

This rearrangement joins TRBV4-1 to TRBJ2-3; D is ambiguous. With 3 bases removed from V and 0 bases from J, the gap between germline ends came to 13 bases. The CDR3 length is 16 residues. Looked up from germline, CDR1 is MGHRA and CDR2 is YSYEKL. CDR3 residues: CASSQLATTSTDTQYF. DNA of the CDR3: TGCGCCAGCAGCCAGCTGGCGACGACTAGCACAGATACGCAGTATTTT.

The V gene is TRBV6-5, the J gene TRBJ1-1; D is possibly TRBD1 (6 bases). CDR3 length equals 15 residues. Germline lookup yields CDR1 MNHEY and CDR2 SVGAGI. Trimming removed 5 bases from V and 1 base from J, with 14 bases in between. This CDR3 is CASSRRGAANTEAFF. The CDR3 DNA is TGTGCCAGCAGTCGACGGGGGGCGGCGAACACTGAAGCTTTCTTT.

This clone was found once. The chain is built from TRBV18 and TRBJ1-1; 11 bases fit TRBD1. Germline V gene sequence: CDR1 KGHSH, CDR2 LQKENI. The V segment lost 5 bases and the J segment 6 bases; nucleotides outside the gene matches: 8. The CDR3 is 15 amino acids. The CDR3 bases are TGTGCCAGCTCATCGAGGACAGGGGGCGCACCTGAAGCTTTCTTT. It is translated as CASSSRTGGAPEAFF.

This chain uses TRBV2 with TRBJ1-2, with a possible D match to TRBD1 (5 bases). V was cut by 2 bases and J by 7 bases, with 11 bases left in between. This CDR3 contains 13 residues. Germline V CDR1 and CDR2: SNHLY, FYNNEI. Here the CDR3 reads CASSERGRTGYTF. The CDR3 DNA is TGTGCCAGCAGTGAAAGGGGTCGAACTGGCTACACCTTC. Drawing the rest from reference TRBV2 and TRBJ1-2, the complete variable domain is EPEVTQTPSHQVTQMGQEVILRCVPISNHLYFYWYRQILGQKVEFLVSFYNNEISEKSEIFDDQFSVERPDGSNFTLKIRSTKLEDSAMYFCASSERGRTGYTFGSGTRLTVV.

The CDR3 protein is CASSLEAAQETQYF. CDR3 nucleotides: TGCGCCAGCAGCTTGGAAGCGGCCCAAGAGACCCAGTACTTC. The J gene is TRBJ2-5, the V gene TRBV5-1; perhaps TRBD2 as D (5 bases). Trimming pared 0 bases from V and 1 base from J, leaving 7 bases between. The germline V gene has CDR1 SGHRS and CDR2 YFSETQ. This CDR3 region has 14 residues.